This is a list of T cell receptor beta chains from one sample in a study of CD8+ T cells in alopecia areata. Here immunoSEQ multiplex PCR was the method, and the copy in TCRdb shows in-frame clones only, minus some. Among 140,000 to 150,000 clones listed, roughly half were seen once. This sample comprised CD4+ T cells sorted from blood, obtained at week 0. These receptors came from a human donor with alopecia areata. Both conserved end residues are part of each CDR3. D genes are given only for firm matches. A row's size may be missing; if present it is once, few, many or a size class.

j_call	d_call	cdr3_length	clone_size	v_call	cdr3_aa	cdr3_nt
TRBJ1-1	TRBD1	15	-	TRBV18	CASSPPGQKNTEAFF	TGTGCCAGCTCACCACCGGGACAGAAAAACACTGAAGCTTTCTTT
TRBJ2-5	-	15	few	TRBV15	CATSRGPGTPETQYF	TGTGCCACCAGCAGAGGTCCGGGAACTCCAGAGACCCAGTACTTC
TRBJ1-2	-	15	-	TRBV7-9	CASSLDDGIFNGYTF	TGTGCCAGCAGCTTAGATGACGGGATCTTTAATGGCTACACCTTC
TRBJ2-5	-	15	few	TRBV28	CASSRRTAQPETQYF	TGTGCCAGCAGCCGGAGAACGGCTCAACCCGAGACCCAGTACTTC
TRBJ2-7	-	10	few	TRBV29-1	CSVIRGQQYF	TGCAGCGTGATCAGGGGCCAGCAGTACTTC
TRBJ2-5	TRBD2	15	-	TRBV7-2	CASSLSGTRGETQYF	TGTGCCAGCAGCTTATCCGGGACTAGAGGCGAGACCCAGTACTTC
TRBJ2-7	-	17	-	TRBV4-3	CASSQDVVGRLRHEQYF	TGCGCCAGCAGCCAAGATGTTGTGGGACGCCTACGCCACGAGCAGTACTTC
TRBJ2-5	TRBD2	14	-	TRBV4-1	CASRPPGAGKTQYF	TGCGCCAGCAGGCCCCCGGGAGCGGGAAAGACCCAGTACTTC
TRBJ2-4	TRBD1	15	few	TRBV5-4	CASSPDRVAKNIQYF	TGTGCCAGCAGCCCTGACAGGGTAGCCAAAAACATTCAGTACTTC
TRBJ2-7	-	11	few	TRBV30	CAWARPYEQYF	TGTGCCTGGGCACGACCCTACGAGCAGTACTTC
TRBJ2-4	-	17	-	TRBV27	CASSLYDRSLAKNIQYF	TGTGCCAGCAGTTTATACGACAGGAGCCTAGCCAAAAACATTCAGTACTTC
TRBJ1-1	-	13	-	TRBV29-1	CSGETGGSTEAFF	TGCAGCGGCGAAACCGGGGGTTCCACTGAAGCTTTCTTT
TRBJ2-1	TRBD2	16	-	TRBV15	CATSRDRLAGSNEQFF	TGTGCCACCAGCAGAGATCGTCTAGCGGGGAGCAATGAGCAGTTCTTC
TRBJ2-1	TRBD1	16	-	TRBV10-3	CAIRGGQGRANNEQFF	TGTGCCATCAGGGGAGGACAGGGGAGGGCAAACAATGAGCAGTTCTTC
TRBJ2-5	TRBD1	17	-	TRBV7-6	CASSSLQGALSQGTQYF	TGTGCCAGCAGCTCGTTACAGGGGGCCCTGAGCCAGGGGACCCAGTACTTC
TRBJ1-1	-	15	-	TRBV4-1	CASSQGARPSTEAFF	TGCGCCAGCAGCCAAGGGGCCAGGCCGAGCACTGAAGCTTTCTTT
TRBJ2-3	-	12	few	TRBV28	CASSSYTDTQYF	TGTGCCAGCAGTTCCTACACAGATACGCAGTATTTT
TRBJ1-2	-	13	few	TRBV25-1	CASRGQDNYGYTF	TGTGCCAGCAGGGGCCAGGATAACTATGGCTACACCTTC
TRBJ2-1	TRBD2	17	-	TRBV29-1	CSVDLKILAGGNDEQFF	TGCAGCGTTGACCTCAAAATACTAGCGGGAGGTAACGATGAGCAGTTCTTC
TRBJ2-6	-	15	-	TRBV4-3	CASSQDSPGANVLTF	TGCGCCAGCAGCCAAGACTCACCTGGGGCCAACGTCCTGACTTTC
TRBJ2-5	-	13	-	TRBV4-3	CASSQDPARAQYF	TGCGCCAGCAGCCAAGATCCCGCGAGGGCCCAGTACTTC
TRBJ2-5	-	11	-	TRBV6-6	CASSVGETQYF	TGTGCCAGCAGCGTAGGGGAGACCCAGTACTTC
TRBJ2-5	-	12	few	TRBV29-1	CSVSYYEETQYF	TGCAGCGTTAGCTATTATGAAGAGACCCAGTACTTC
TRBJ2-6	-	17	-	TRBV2	CASSESSQHSGANVLTF	TGTGCCAGCAGTGAATCTAGCCAGCACTCTGGGGCCAACGTCCTGACTTTC
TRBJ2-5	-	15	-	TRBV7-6	CASSLAQGGQETQYF	TGTGCCAGCAGCTTAGCGCAGGGGGGCCAAGAGACCCAGTACTTC
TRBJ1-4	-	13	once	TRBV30	CAFQRLWDEKLFF	TGTGCCTTTCAAAGACTCTGGGATGAAAAACTGTTTTTT
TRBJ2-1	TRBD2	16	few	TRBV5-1	CASSPLAGGPKDEQFF	TGCGCCAGCAGCCCCCTAGCGGGAGGGCCAAAAGATGAGCAGTTCTTC
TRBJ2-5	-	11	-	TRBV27	CASSWAETQYF	TGTGCCAGCAGTTGGGCAGAGACCCAGTACTTC